This entry lists 25 T cell receptor beta chains sequenced from one sample in a study of cytomegalovirus exposure and HLA in healthy donors. Primers: 60 Vbeta forward and 13 Jbeta reverse. Sequenced by immunoSEQ multiplex PCR; TCRdb stores in-frame clones only, minus some. The table has about 210,000 clones, 70% to 90% seen once. Sequenced input: PBMCs. These receptor sequences come from a girl aged 2 to 9 in good health and CMV-seronegative.

V usage is TRBV29-1 and J usage is TRBJ1-2, with a possible D match to TRBD1 (5 bases). The germline V gene encodes CDR1 SQVTM and CDR2 ANQGSEA. The CDR3 extends over 14 amino acids. V lost 0 bases to trimming and J lost 5 bases, with 13 bases between them. Here the CDR3 reads CSVEDRQGGYGYTF. The CDR3, as DNA: TGCAGCGTTGAAGATAGGCAGGGAGGGTATGGCTACACCTTC.

The chain carries TRBV5-1 and TRBJ2-1; 12 nucleotides align to TRBD1. V lost 0 bases, J lost 9 bases, and 7 bases stayed unmatched. Germline V gene sequence: CDR1 SGHRS, CDR2 YFSETQ. This CDR3 has 16 residues. In nucleotides, the CDR3 is TGCGCCAGCAGCTTGGGTACGGGACAGGGGGCAGGTGAGCAGTTCTTC. Translation: CASSLGTGQGAGEQFF.

The DNA of the CDR3 is TGTGCCAGCAGCTCGCGGGGCTACCAAGAGACCCAGTACTTC. Residues: CASSSRGYQETQYF. The chain employs TRBV5-4 and TRBJ2-5; weak D call: TRBD2 (6 bases). There are 14 residues in the CDR3. CDR1 SGHNT and CDR2 YYREEE come from the germline V gene (reference sequence). The V and J ends lost 3 bases and 0 bases respectively, with 9 bases between them.

This clone was seen a few times. The chain has TRBV6-1 and TRBJ1-5; 7 positions agree with TRBD1. V dropped 7 bases and J dropped 5; count of bases not matched to a gene: 8. Germline CDR1 reads MNHNS; CDR2 reads SASEGT. CDR3 length: 14 amino acids. CDR3 loop: CASMKGARYQPQHF. In nucleotides, the CDR3 is TGTGCCAGCATGAAGGGGGCGCGGTATCAGCCCCAGCATTTT.

The chain employs TRBV19 and TRBJ1-2, with 7 bases identical to TRBD1. J lost 4 bases, V lost 3 bases, and 5 bases had no gene match. The germline gives CDR1 LNHDA, CDR2 SQIVND (reference sequence). This CDR3 comprises 14 residues. CDR3 loop: CASSIKQGPYGYTF. CDR3 DNA: TGTGCCAGTAGTATTAAACAGGGGCCCTATGGCTACACCTTC. The full variable domain, completed using reference TRBV19 and TRBJ1-2, is DGGITQSPKYLFRKEGQNVTLSCEQNLNHDAMYWYRQDPGQGLRLIYYSQIVNDFQKGDIAEGYSVSREKKESFPLTVTSAQKNPTAFYLCASSIKQGPYGYTFGSGTRLTVV.

The J gene is TRBJ2-5, the V gene TRBV30; tentatively, D is TRBD2 (6 bases). Germline assignment: CDR1 GTSNPN and CDR2 SVGIG (reference sequence). V shed 5 bases and J shed 1 base, with 14 bases lying between them. This CDR3 is built from 14 residues. This chain's CDR3 is CAWGATGLQETQYF. Written as DNA, the CDR3 is TGTGCCTGGGGCGCGACGGGACTCCAAGAGACCCAGTACTTC. The complete variable domain, with remaining parts taken from reference TRBV30 and TRBJ2-5, reads SQTIHQWPATLVQPVGSPLSLECTVEGTSNPNLYWYRQAAGRGLQLLFYSVGIGQISSEVPQNLSASRPQDRQFILSSKKLLLSDSGFYLCAWGATGLQETQYFGPGTRLLVL.

This rearrangement joins TRBV7-2 to TRBJ2-1; perhaps TRBD2 as D (6 bases). The CDR3 is 14 residues long. Trimming removed 3 bases from V and 13 bases from J, with 19 bases in between. Germline V gene lookup returns CDR1 SGHTA and CDR2 FQGNSA. This chain's CDR3 is CASSFLPTGTPQFF. Here the CDR3 DNA reads TGTGCCAGCAGCTTTTTACCCACCGGGACTCCTCAGTTCTTC. Variable domain in full (rest from reference TRBV7-2 and TRBJ2-1): GAGVSQSPSNKVTEKGKDVELRCDPISGHTALYWYRQSLGQGLEFLIYFQGNSAPDKSGLPSDRFSAERTGGSVSTLTIQRTQQEDSAVYLCASSFLPTGTPQFFGPGTRLTVL.

The chain joins TRBV2 to TRBJ1-5; tentatively, D is TRBD1 (5 bases). Germline CDR1 is SNHLY and CDR2 is FYNNEI. Deletions cut 8 bases from V and 7 bases from J, with 24 bases between. The CDR3 is made up of 16 amino acids. The CDR3 coding sequence is TGTGCCAGCCGACTATCCCCCGGGCAGGGAGGACAGCCCCAGCATTTT. Amino acids: CASRLSPGQGGQPQHF. The full variable domain, with the rest looked up from reference TRBV2 and TRBJ1-5, is EPEVTQTPSHQVTQMGQEVILRCVPISNHLYFYWYRQILGQKVEFLVSFYNNEISEKSEIFDDQFSVERPDGSNFTLKIRSTKLEDSAMYFCASRLSPGQGGQPQHFGDGTRLSIL.

This chain connects TRBV6-1 to TRBJ2-3, with D possibly matching TRBD2 (6 bases). V was pared by 6 bases and J by 2 bases, with 15 bases between. CDR3 size: 15 residues. In germline, CDR1 is MNHNS, CDR2 SASEGT. This chain's CDR3 is CASSPGDGVTDTQYF. The CDR3 DNA follows: TGTGCCAGCAGCCCGGGGGACGGAGTCACAGATACGCAGTATTTT.

This chain uses TRBV5-4 with TRBJ1-2; 7 nucleotides match TRBD1. From germline, CDR1 is SGHNT and CDR2 YYREEE (reference sequence). V shed 4 bases and J 8 bases; nucleotides not matched to a gene: 8. The CDR3 runs 13 residues. The CDR3 sequence: CASSPQGMRGYTF. The DNA for the CDR3 is TGTGCCAGCAGCCCACAGGGGATGAGAGGCTACACCTTC.

The chain links TRBV6-6 to TRBJ2-1; the match to TRBD2 covers 8 bases. J gave up 5 bases and V 1 base, and 4 bases lay outside the gene matches. Germline CDR1 MNHNY, CDR2 SVGAGI (reference sequence). CDR3 size: 15 residues. The CDR3 DNA follows: TGTGCCAGCAGTTACTACGGGGGGGCGGACAATGAGCAGTTCTTC. Protein sequence: CASSYYGGADNEQFF.

V is TRBV30 and J is TRBJ2-3; D is possibly TRBD2 (6 bases). Deletions cut 3 bases from V and 7 bases from J, with 11 bases between. The CDR3 extends over 12 amino acids. Germline lookup yields CDR1 GTSNPN and CDR2 SVGIG (reference sequence). CDR3 in amino acids: CAWRLALNTQYF. The CDR3 DNA sequence: TGTGCCTGGAGACTAGCCCTTAATACGCAGTATTTT.

This chain's CDR3 is CASSAGRLLSYEQYF. The CDR3 DNA reads as TGTGCCAGCAGCGCCGGAAGACTCCTTTCCTACGAGCAGTACTTC. The gene calls are TRBV9 and TRBJ2-7; D gene unclear. This CDR3 contains 15 residues. Germline CDR1 is SGDLS and CDR2 is YYNGEE. V dropped 3 bases and J dropped 1 base, with 14 bases sitting between them.

Written as DNA, the CDR3 is TGCGCCAGCAGCTCCCAAACCAGTGTAACGGGAGGGGCCAATACGCAGTATTTT. Protein sequence: CASSSQTSVTGGANTQYF. V gene TRBV5-1 combines with J gene TRBJ2-3; 8 bases fit TRBD2. The CDR3 is made up of 18 amino acids. J gave up 7 bases and V 3 bases, and 19 bases lay outside the gene matches. Germline CDR1 SGHRS, CDR2 YFSETQ.

The rearrangement joins TRBV30 to TRBJ2-5, with D hard to call. This CDR3 is 11 amino acids long. Per germline, CDR1 GTSNPN and CDR2 SVGIG (reference sequence). Trimming shortened V by 0 bases and J by 4 bases, and 3 bases separated the two germline ends. CDR3 nucleotides: TGTGCCTGGAGTGTACTAGAGACCCAGTACTTC. Protein sequence: CAWSVLETQYF.

V usage is TRBV5-1 and J usage is TRBJ2-2; 11 bases align to TRBD2. Trimming removed 0 bases from V and 6 bases from J; junction bases left unmatched: 7. The germline CDR1 and CDR2 sequences are SGHRS and YFSETQ. The CDR3 has 17 residues. The CDR3 protein is CASSLGLAGGDAGELFF. Here the CDR3 DNA reads TGCGCCAGCAGCTTGGGGCTAGCGGGGGGCGACGCCGGGGAGCTGTTTTTT.

The gene calls are TRBV30 and TRBJ2-2; 12 positions match TRBD2. V gave up 7 bases and J gave up 5 bases; unmatched junction bases: 8. CDR3 length: 15 amino acids. Germline CDR1 GTSNPN, CDR2 SVGIG (reference sequence). As DNA, the CDR3 is TGTGCCTACTCCCCTAGCGGGGGGGGGACCGGGGAGCTGTTTTTT. It is translated as CAYSPSGGGTGELFF.

The chain combines TRBV5-1 with TRBJ2-3, with 10 bases that match TRBD2. Trimming at V came to 2 bases and at J to 6 bases, leaving 9 bases not matched to a gene. From germline, CDR1 is SGHRS and CDR2 YFSETQ. The CDR3 runs 16 residues. CDR3 sequence: CASSFWLAGEGDTQYF. DNA for the CDR3: TGCGCCAGCAGCTTCTGGCTAGCGGGGGAGGGGGATACGCAGTATTTT.

In its sample, this clone was seen a few times. V is TRBV5-6 and J is TRBJ1-1, with 9 bases fitting TRBD1. The junction had 16 bases not matched to a gene; V was cut back by 4 bases and J by 12 bases. The CDR3 is made up of 15 amino acids. Germline CDR1 and CDR2: SGHDT and YYEEEE. The CDR3 bases are TGTGCCAGCAGCCCCAGTAACTTCCGGGACAGGGTACCTTTCTTT. The encoded protein is CASSPSNFRDRVPFF.

Here the CDR3 reads CASSVGLQAGTDTQYF. In nucleotides, the CDR3 is TGTGCCAGCAGCGTAGGACTCCAAGCGGGCACAGATACGCAGTATTTT. The gene calls are TRBV9 and TRBJ2-3; a weak D match, TRBD2 (5 bases). The V end was cut by 0 bases, the J end by 1 base, with 12 bases between. The CDR3 runs to 16 residues. Germline loops: CDR1 SGDLS, CDR2 YYNGEE. Full variable domain (rest looked up from reference TRBV9 and TRBJ2-3): DSGVTQTPKHLITATGQRVTLRCSPRSGDLSVYWYQQSLDQGLQFLIQYYNGEERAKGNILERFSAQQFPDLHSELNLSSLELGDSALYFCASSVGLQAGTDTQYFGPGTRLTVL.

A word on this clone: The same CDR3 can be traced to other DNA sequences in this sample. V usage is TRBV5-4 and J usage is TRBJ1-4, with D unresolved. CDR1 is SGHNT, CDR2 YYREEE, per germline (reference sequence). The CDR3 length is 14 residues. The V end was cut by 2 bases, the J end by 2 bases, with 7 bases between. CDR3 amino acids: CASSFGGTNEKLFF. The DNA for the CDR3 is TGTGCCAGCAGCTTTGGAGGGACTAATGAAAAACTGTTTTTT. Complete variable domain (other parts from reference TRBV5-4 and TRBJ1-4): ETGVTQSPTHLIKTRGQQVTLRCSSQSGHNTVSWYQQALGQGPQFIFQYYREEENGRGNFPPRFSGLQFPNYSSELNVNALELDDSALYLCASSFGGTNEKLFFGSGTQLSVL.

Regarding this clone: In the same sample, other DNA sequences code for this CDR3. The chain carries TRBV7-2 and TRBJ2-7; a possible D gene is TRBD1 (6 bases). CDR1 SGHTA and CDR2 FQGNSA come from the germline V gene. The CDR3 contains 13 residues. V lost 1 base, J lost 4 bases, and 8 bases lay in between. CDR3 sequence reads: CASSLDRAYEQYF. DNA of the CDR3: TGTGCCAGCAGCTTAGACAGGGCGTACGAGCAGTACTTC.

The chain uses TRBV7-6 and TRBJ2-7, with D tentatively TRBD1 (6 bases). V was clipped by 4 bases and J by 0 bases, with 7 bases between them. Germline values: CDR1 SGHVS, CDR2 FNYEAQ. The CDR3 extends over 13 amino acids. CDR3 amino acids: CASSSDSSYEQYF. CDR3 DNA: TGTGCCAGCAGCTCGGACAGCTCCTACGAGCAGTACTTC.

This chain uses TRBV2 with TRBJ2-5, with a tentative D call TRBD1 (6 bases). Trimming took off 6 bases at V and 1 base at J, with 9 bases between the two ends. The germline V gene has CDR1 SNHLY and CDR2 FYNNEI. This CDR3 has 13 amino acids. CDR3: CASSGQPQETQYF. CDR3 DNA: TGTGCCAGCAGCGGACAGCCCCAAGAGACCCAGTACTTC.

This clone occurred a few times. The chain is built from TRBV2 and TRBJ1-6, with 10 positions matching TRBD1. Germline V gives CDR1 SNHLY, CDR2 FYNNEI. This CDR3 region has 14 residues. The J segment lost 9 bases and the V segment lost 5 bases, leaving 4 bases of the junction unmatched. The CDR3 nucleotides read TGTGCCAGCAGTCCCGGGACAGGGGCTTCACCCCTCCACTTT. Translation gives CASSPGTGASPLHF.